This T cell receptor (beta chain) was documented in a study of blood T cell repertoires in COVID-19. The germline CDR1 and CDR2 sequences are MNHNS and SASEGT. V gave up 2 bases and J gave up 7 bases, with 12 bases separating them. The CDR3 totals 14 residues. Per the original methods: The assay estimated nucleated cells by amplifying reference gene primers. Data came from immunoSEQ multiplex PCR; TCRdb stores just in-frame clones and leaves some out. The V and J calls and clone size come from that table; D and trimming were worked out from the DNA. This table holds over 350,000 clones, about 89% found once.

J is TRBJ2-1 and V is TRBV6-1, with a possible D match to TRBD2 (5 bases). This TCR derives from a woman in her 30s with acute or convalescent COVID-19. Sequencing input: peripheral blood. The CDR3 DNA follows: TGTGCCAGCAGTGAACGAGACGGGATAAATGAGCAGTTCTTC. It is translated as CASSERDGINEQFF.